Reported below is one T cell receptor beta chain. This clone was picked up many times. Its target antigen remains unknown. One base away there is no much larger clone; base qualities are not given. This specimen belongs to a study of cytomegalovirus exposure and HLA in healthy donors (dated by TCRdb to the late 2010s). Background on the whole study: An earlier analysis of several hundred of the donors reported 276 Gb of sequence data and around 120 million unique TCR beta sequences obtained from some 200 million T cells. An early release covering 550 to 700 HLA-typed donors comprised approximately 300 gigabases of sequencing data and about 90 million unique TCR sequences. Of the 398 genotyped donors, 81% fell in the genetic ancestry cluster associated with self-reported Caucasian donors. The study aimed to test whether signatures of past pathogen exposure could be identified by cataloging public T cell receptors. The T cell repertoires of about 700 subjects were profiled by immunosequencing and related to cytomegalovirus serostatus. A separate validation cohort of approximately 120 different subjects was used in addition to the approximately 670-subject first cohort. High-throughput TCR immunosequencing, statistical association of individual TCRs with disease status, and machine learning were combined to predict cytomegalovirus infection status. To study patterns of TCR occurrence, a later analysis re-analyzed previously published TCR beta repertoires from several hundred donors and added high-resolution HLA genotyping. Rather than using new phenotypic data, the later analysis identified candidate immune exposures from TCR beta sequences and from how often those sequences occurred across donors. In an earlier analysis of a few hundred of the donors, high-throughput TCR beta sequencing was used to judge whether each TCR beta V gene segment behaved as functional or pseudogenic. Donor age, sex, ethnicity and CMV serostatus were collected together with the repertoire data. In a later genetic analysis, genome-wide SNP genotypes for about three fifths of the roughly 670 donors were used, and that subset was treated as a discovery cohort. All discovery cohort repertoires had been generated on a single sequencing platform. Class I and class II HLA loci were covered by the typing at four-digit resolution. Typing coverage differed by locus: A, B, C, DRB1 and DQB1 were typed in roughly 629-640 donors, DQA1 in about 500, DPA1 in around 580, and DPB1 in 450 to 490. Four or five DR-DQ haplotypes were handled as single units for association and clustering, since linkage in the cohort was strong. On average, around 240,000 unique TCR beta nucleotide sequences were sequenced per donor among some 420 genotyped donors of the cohort, with roughly 20% of those sequences being non-productive. What the study reported, not specific to this receptor: According to a later analysis, TCR association rates differed among HLA loci, with DRB1 alleles showing the most associated TCRs and HLA-C alleles showing the fewest. Only TCR beta chains were sequenced in this cohort, and the absence of alpha or paired-chain data limited detectable features. Most TCR sequences were observed very rarely across donors, whereas some public TCRs were present in many individuals. In a later genetic analysis, fewer N-insertions in productive TCRs were reported among donors in an Asian-associated ancestry cluster than the roughly 700-donor mean. A further reported finding was that TCR beta sequences accurately predicted the HLA-A and HLA-B alleles for most subjects in the first cohort. Compared with equally common non-associated chains, HLA-associated TCR beta chains in a later analysis were more clonally expanded and had lower generation probabilities. Correlated functional status among segregating V segments might be attributable to linkage disequilibrium, but an unknown experimental factor could not be ruled out. In an earlier analysis of approximately 590 of the donors, most TCR beta V segments appeared in productive rearrangements about 87% or about 30% of the time, broadly matching IMGT annotations. Because counts were too low, roughly 17 rarely observed V segments, including chromosome 9 orphons, were left out of the earlier analysis of 587 of the donors. A cluster of highly shared sequence variants was judged likely to represent a technical artifact of the sequencing pipeline. In a later analysis, most CMV-associated TCR beta chains were found to appear HLA-restricted, with HLA associations seemingly driven largely by CMV exposure. The authors suggested that the approach could potentially be generalized to other disease states and immunological phenotypes. For the cohort, immune exposure information was limited to CMV serostatus. A few of the identified cytomegalovirus-associated TCR beta chains were confirmed in vitro to be specific for cytomegalovirus antigens. In the study, 150 to 200 TCR beta chains were listed as associated with cytomegalovirus. At a false discovery rate of 0.05, a later analysis linked 15,000 to 20,000 TCR beta sequences to specific HLA alleles. An association between a missense DCLRE1C variant and V-gene and J-gene trimming of TCR beta chains was found in a later genetic analysis and replicated in an independent cohort. Cytomegalovirus status was reported to be diagnosed by the classifier with high specificity and sensitivity in both the original and validation cohorts. Sequencing depth was assumed to be roughly uniform across donors in the presence/absence analyses, though that assumption may not hold. Because some donors lacked HLA typing at each locus, the association tests relied only on the typed subset. A later analysis reported that several top co-occurrence clusters appeared linked to parvovirus B19, influenza, CMV and Epstein-Barr virus. Strong co-occurrence of HLA alleles, especially DR and DQ, made assigning TCR associations to individual alleles difficult. Some IMGT-functional V segments, including TRBV6-2 and TRBV6-3, could not be distinguished by the 87-base-pair reads and were therefore excluded.

Receptors were amplified or captured by the immunoSEQ multiplex PCR assay. For the multiplex PCR, a mixture combining 60 forward primers for TCR Vbeta segments and 13 reverse primers for TCR Jbeta segments was used. A multiplex PCR assay on genomic DNA amplified the CDR3 region of rearranged TCR beta genes. On the Illumina HiSeq System, the amplified TCR beta libraries were sequenced as 87-base-pair reads. Per the source publication's procedure: Across the 670 or so repertoires, a later analysis counted some 80 million unique TCR beta chains, around 10 million of which were shared by at least two donors. Raw reads were error-corrected and collapsed into unique sequences with a nearest-neighbor algorithm that merged closely related sequences to remove PCR and sequencing errors. V, D and J gene segments were assigned by aligning CDR3 sequences to IMGT reference sequences. For a sequence to be retained, a match of at least six nucleotides to both a V gene segment and a J gene segment was required. A rearrangement counted as productive if the CDR3 had no stop codons and remained in frame with V and J, and every other rearrangement counted as non-productive. Following IMGT convention, CDR3 was defined as the stretch from the second conserved V-encoded cysteine to the conserved J-encoded phenylalanine. Sequences without an unambiguous match to a single V gene segment were excluded from the earlier analysis of several hundred of the donors. In an earlier analysis of approximately 590 of the donors, a V segment was called functional when productive rearrangements were above 56.7%, and segregating when the standard deviation between donors exceeded 5%. A statistical classification framework was developed to diagnose cytomegalovirus status using the catalog of TCR beta chain sequences. In a later analysis, V and J genes were assigned by comparing TCR nucleotide sequences against IMGT/GENE-DB human TR gene sequences. In a later analysis, CDR3 sequences and most-parsimonious VDJ recombination scenarios were assigned using the TCRdist pipeline. In a later analysis, each TCR beta chain was defined by its CDR3 amino acid sequence together with its V-gene family, and reads lacking a unique V-gene family were excluded. A later analysis removed several hundred highly shared, low-generation-probability nucleotide sequences to deal with suspected cross-contamination and a sequencing artifact. A later analysis calculated a clonal expansion index for each public chain from normalized within-repertoire ranks of inferred template counts. In a later analysis, generation probabilities were computed with a VDJ recombination model fitted to out-of-frame rearrangements, and the resulting probabilities were checked against IGoR. Hypergeometric tests were used in a later analysis to score TCR-TCR, TCR-HLA and TCR-CMV co-occurrence, with a repertoire-size bias correction applied to the TCR pairs. False discovery rates were estimated in a later analysis by permuting HLA or CMV assignments 20 times. In a later analysis, co-occurring TCRs were grouped using DBSCAN, and TCRdist sequence similarity was added for clustering within HLA-allele-positive subsets. Repertoires with fewer than 30,000 or more than 120,000 public chains, plus five repertoires with anomalous nucleotide sharing, were excluded from co-occurrence clustering. In TCRdb, the immuneACCESS table is reduced to in-frame sequences with V and J assigned. These tables do not hold every clone; where another copy was compared, an unresolved V gene accounts for under half, and the others remain unexplained. V and J calls plus clone size are reproduced from that table; the DNA served to infer D and trimming. Recorded for this sample are under 95,000 clones; less than 10% of them occurred a single time. The top ten hold roughly 2.1% of the sample.

The cohort consisted of hundreds of healthy bone marrow donors. Cohort members were all nominally healthy when sampled, although unrecorded immune exposures were likely present. The donor tested CMV seronegative, placing the donor among the approximately 400 seronegative members of the cohort. A peripheral blood sample was provided by each donor, and peripheral blood mononuclear cells were used for TCR beta sequencing. Genomic DNA was extracted from the blood cell samples with the Qiagen DNeasy Blood Extraction Kit. Relative to germline, V is 5 bases shorter and J is 10 bases shorter, with 15 bases between their ends. Via the germline V gene, CDR1 is LGHNA and CDR2 YNFKEQ. CDR3 length: 13 amino acids, cysteine to phenylalanine. CDR3 DNA only is kept here, 39 bases in frame from base 1.

The chain was built from TRBV4-2 and TRBJ2-1; tentative D gene TRBD2, with 6 bases matching. Input material: PBMCs. The TCR was taken from a man aged 45-60 years in good health and CMV-seronegative. The CDR3 is CASSSSLASEQFF. The nucleotides are TGTGCCAGCAGCTCGTCGCTAGCGAGCGAGCAGTTCTTC.